This TCR beta chain was observed in a study of beta chain features in type 1 diabetes. Central memory, naive, regulatory and stem cell-like memory CD4+ cells were sorted by CD45RO/CCR7/CD25/CD127/CD95/CD27. V lost 3 bases to trimming and J lost 3 bases, with 2 bases between them. This CDR3 is built from 11 residues. Looked up from germline, CDR1 is LNHDA and CDR2 is SQIVND (reference sequence). The sequenced template was cDNA made from the entire isolated RNA. Clones were sequenced by immunoSEQ multiplex PCR, and TCRdb holds only the in-frame ones, with some missing. The sample records about 350,000 clones, roughly a fifth being singletons.

This TCR derives from a young woman in good health. The specimen was naive CD4+ T cells from blood. V and J are TRBV19 and TRBJ1-1; D call uncertain. The CDR3 region has the DNA TGTGCCAGTAGTATCTACACTGAAGCTTTCTTT. It encodes CASSIYTEAFF.